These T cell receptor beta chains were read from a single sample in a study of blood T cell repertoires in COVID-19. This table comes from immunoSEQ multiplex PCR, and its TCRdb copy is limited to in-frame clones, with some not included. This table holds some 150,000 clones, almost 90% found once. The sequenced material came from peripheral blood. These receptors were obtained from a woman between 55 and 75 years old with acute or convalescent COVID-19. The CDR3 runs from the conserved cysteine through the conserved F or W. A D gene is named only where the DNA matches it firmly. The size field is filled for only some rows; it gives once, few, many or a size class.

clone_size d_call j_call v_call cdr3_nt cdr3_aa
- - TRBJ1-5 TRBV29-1 TGCAGCGTTGGAGGGGGGGGCAATCAGCCCCAGCATTTT CSVGGGGNQPQHF
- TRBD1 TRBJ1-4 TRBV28 TGTGCCAGCAGTTTGACCGGGACAGCTAATGAAAAACTGTTTTTT CASSLTGTANEKLFF
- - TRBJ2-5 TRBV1 TGCACCAGCAGCCAAGTAATAGCGGGGGGGCCAGAGACCCAGTACTTC CTSSQVIAGGPETQYF
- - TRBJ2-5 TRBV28 TGTGCCAGCAGCGTAACCGGACTCGCCAAAGAGACCCAGTACTTC CASSVTGLAKETQYF
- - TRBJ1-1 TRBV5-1 TGCGCCAGCAACCGGGTGGGTGGGAACACTGAAGCTTTCTTT CASNRVGGNTEAFF
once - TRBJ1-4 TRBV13 TGTGCCAGCAGCCGCGGGGGAACGCGTGAAAAACTGTTTTTT CASSRGGTREKLFF
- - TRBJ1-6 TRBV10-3 TGTGCCATCAGTGAGCGAGGACGCTCGGGGGATAATTCACCCCTCCACTTT CAISERGRSGDNSPLHF
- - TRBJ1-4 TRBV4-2 TGTGCCAGCAGCTCAGGGACTAATGAAAAACTGTTTTTT CASSSGTNEKLFF
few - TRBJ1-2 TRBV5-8 TGTGCCAGTAAACGAACAGCGGTCTATGGCTACACCTTC CASKRTAVYGYTF
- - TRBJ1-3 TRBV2 TGTGCCAGCAGTGAACAAGGGGCTGGAAACACCATATATTTT CASSEQGAGNTIYF
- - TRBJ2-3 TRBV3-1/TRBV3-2 TGTGCCAGCAGCCAAGATGGGTCCGCGGCAGCCACCCGAAGCAAGTTAGGAGCAGATACGCAGTATTTT CASSQDGSAAATRSKLGADTQYF
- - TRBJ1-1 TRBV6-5 TGTGCCAGCAGCGCCAGATTTGGCGGTGGCACTGAAGCTTTCTTT CASSARFGGGTEAFF
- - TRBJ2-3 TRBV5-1 TGCGCCAGCAGCGAACTAGTCACAGATACGCAGTATTTT CASSELVTDTQYF
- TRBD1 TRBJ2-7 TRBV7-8 TGTGCCAGCAGCTTAGTTTCGAGGGACAGGGAGTACTTC CASSLVSRDREYF
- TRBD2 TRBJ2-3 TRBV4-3 TGCGCCAGCAGCCAATGGGGCGGGGGGCTCACAGATACGCAGTATTTT CASSQWGGGLTDTQYF
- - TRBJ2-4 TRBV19 TGTGCCAGTAGTGTCTCGCGACTAGCCAAAAACATTCAGTACTTC CASSVSRLAKNIQYF
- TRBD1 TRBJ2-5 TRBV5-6 TGTGCCAGCAGCTTTCTTCGGGACAGGGATCAAGAGACCCAGTACTTC CASSFLRDRDQETQYF
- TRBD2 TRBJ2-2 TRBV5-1 TGCGCCAGCAGCATTAGCGGGGGGGCTAACCCGACCGGGGAGCTGTTTTTT CASSISGGANPTGELFF
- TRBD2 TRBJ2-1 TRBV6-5 TGTGCCAGCAGTTTTAGCGGGGGGGCCAACAATGAGCAGTTCTTC CASSFSGGANNEQFF
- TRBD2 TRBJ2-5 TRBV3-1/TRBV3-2 TGTGCCAGCAGCCGCCTGACTAGCGGGGGGGTGGAGACCCAGTACTTC CASSRLTSGGVETQYF
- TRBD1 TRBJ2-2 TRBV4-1 TGCGCCAGCAGCCAACGGACAGGGGGGAACACCGGGGAGCTGTTTTTT CASSQRTGGNTGELFF
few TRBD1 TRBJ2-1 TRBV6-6 TGTGCCAGCAGTTCCCCGGGACAGGGCTCCTACAATGAGCAGTTCTTC CASSSPGQGSYNEQFF
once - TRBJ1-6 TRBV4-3 TGCGCCAGCAGCCAAGAGCTGCAGGGCCTTCTTCATTCACCCCTCCACTTT CASSQELQGLLHSPLHF
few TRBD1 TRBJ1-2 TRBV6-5 TGTGCCAGCAGGGTCAGGACAGGGGAAAGCTACACCTTC CASRVRTGESYTF
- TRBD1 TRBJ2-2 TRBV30 TGTGCCTGGAGTCTTTTTAGGACAGGGGCCGGGGGGACCGGGGAGCTGTTTTTT CAWSLFRTGAGGTGELFF
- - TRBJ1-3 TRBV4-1 TGCGCCAGCAGCCAAGAGGGACACGGGAAAACTGGAAACACCATATATTTT CASSQEGHGKTGNTIYF
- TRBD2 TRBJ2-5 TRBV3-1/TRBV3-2 TGTGCCAGCAGCTTCTTAGCGGGGGACCAAGAGACCCAGTACTTC CASSFLAGDQETQYF
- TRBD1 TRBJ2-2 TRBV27 TGTGCCAGCAGTTTAAGGGGGACAGGATTTATGGCCGGGGAGCTGTTTTTT CASSLRGTGFMAGELFF
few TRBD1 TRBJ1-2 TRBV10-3 TGTGCCATCAGTGAGTCAGCGCCAGGGGGACGGGGTGGCTACACCTTC CAISESAPGGRGGYTF
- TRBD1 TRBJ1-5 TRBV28 TGTGCCAGCAGTTCGATACGGGACAGGGGGCGCGTTGGCAATCAGCCCCAGCATTTT CASSSIRDRGRVGNQPQHF
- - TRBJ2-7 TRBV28 TGTGCCAGCACCCTGTCAGGGCCCTACGAGCAGTACTTC CASTLSGPYEQYF
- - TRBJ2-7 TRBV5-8 TGTGCCAGCAGCTTGGTCGGGCAGGGTGACGAGCAGTACTTC CASSLVGQGDEQYF
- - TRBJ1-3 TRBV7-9 TGTGCCAGCAGTCGACCGGGGTTAGGAAACACCATATATTTT CASSRPGLGNTIYF
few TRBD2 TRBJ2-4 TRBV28 TGTGCCAGCAGTTCCTGGGGACTAGCGGGGGCAATAGCCAAAAACATTCAGTACTTC CASSSWGLAGAIAKNIQYF
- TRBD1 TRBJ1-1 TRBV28 TGTGCCAGCAGTTTTATCCCAGGGGGAGCGACTGAAGCTTTCTTT CASSFIPGGATEAFF
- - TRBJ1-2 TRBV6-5 TGTGCCAGCAGAGTGGCGAGCGGGCGAGGCTACACCTTC CASRVASGRGYTF
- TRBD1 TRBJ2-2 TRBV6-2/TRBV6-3 TGTGCCAGCAGTCGCTACCGGACAGGGGCCGGGGAGCTGTTTTTT CASSRYRTGAGELFF
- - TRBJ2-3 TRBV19 TGTGCCAGTAGTCGCGAGGACACAGATACGCAGTATTTT CASSREDTDTQYF
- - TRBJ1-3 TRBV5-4 TGTGCCAGCAGCTTGGTGGGCGGGAACACCATATATTTT CASSLVGGNTIYF
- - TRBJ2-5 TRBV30 TGTGCCTGGAGTGATGCGGAGACCCAGTACTTC CAWSDAETQYF
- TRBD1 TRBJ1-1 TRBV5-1 TGCGCCAGCAGCGACGATAACAGGGGGCGGACTGAAGCTTTCTTT CASSDDNRGRTEAFF